This TCR beta chain appears in the sequencing data of a study of graft-versus-host responses after intestinal transplantation. About the research overall: Transplantation in recipients was multivisceral, liver-intestinal, or isolated intestinal. Anti-thymocyte globulin induction preceded two to four years of tacrolimus and steroid maintenance in all recipients.

Study-wide findings and caveats: Circulating GvH clone levels at their peak were associated with HvG declines (early post-transplant). Some GvH clones appeared in ileal mucosa or blood before recipient bone marrow.

Concerning this clone: What it binds is not known.

Libraries were prepared by immunoSEQ multiplex PCR; TCRdb keeps only in-frame clonotypes and omits some of them. This sample carries some 100,000 clones, more than 85% of them seen once, and the ten largest clones take 0.95%. Per the germline V gene, CDR1 is SGHAT and CDR2 is FQNNGV. Trimming pared 5 bases from V and 4 bases from J, leaving 14 bases between. This CDR3 contains 14 residues. The rearrangement uses TRBV11-2 and TRBJ1-1; unclear D gene. This clonotype was obtained from a human donor who was the organ donor for an intestinal transplant. This sample comprised unstimulated CD4+ T cells sorted from spleen or lymph node cells, obtained before transplant. The CDR3 nucleotides are TGTGCCAGCAGCCCCACCGGATCGGGCACTGAAGCTTTCTTT. It is translated as CASSPTGSGTEAFF.